The 10 T cell receptor beta chains below all came from one sample that was sequenced in a study of blood T cells in healthy people across ages. With a J-beta primer mix and a sample-barcoded 5' primer, a second PCR ran about 6 to 11 cycles. MiXCR, applied by TCRdb to the 5' RACE reads, yields one record per CDR3 protein. Among 500,000 to 700,000 distinct CDR3 sequences, around 31% were seen once, and the ten largest hold 15% to 18%. Sequences were obtained from blood. The receptors shown here come from a woman of 80 years or more in good health.

A remark on this clonotype: A single base separates this from a much larger clone, so it may be a read error. The genes are TRBV7-2 and TRBJ2-7; D perhaps matches TRBD1 (7 bases). Trimming took off 3 bases at V and 7 bases at J, with 22 bases between the two ends. In germline, CDR1 is SGHTA, CDR2 FQGNSA. There are 16 residues in the CDR3. CDR3 sequence reads: CASSFLEGAAYNEQYF. The CDR3 nucleotides are TGTGCCAGCAGCTTTCTGGAGGGGGCTGCCTACAATGAGCAGTACTTC.

A note on this clonotype: It may be a read error: a sequence one base away is much more abundant. J is TRBJ2-2 and V is TRBV6-2 or TRBV6-3; tentative D call: TRBD2 (5 bases). The CDR3 extends over 12 amino acids. Germline V CDR1 and CDR2: MNHEY, SVGEGT. The CDR3 here is CASSYGSGERFF. CDR3 DNA sequence: TGTGCCAGCAGTTACGGGTCCGGGGAGCGGTTTTTT.

In its sample, this clonotype was seen many times. This rearrangement joins TRBV6-1 to TRBJ2-5; D may be TRBD1 or TRBD2 (6 bases each). The germline gives CDR1 MNHNS, CDR2 SASEGT. This CDR3 region has 15 residues. V was cut by 2 bases and J by 11 bases, with 21 bases left in between. CDR3 region: CASSERGASNNEQYF. CDR3 bases: TGTGCCAGCAGTGAAAGGGGGGCATCGAACAATGAGCAGTACTTC.

In its sample, this clonotype was seen many times. V and J are TRBV4-2 and TRBJ1-4; TRBD1 matches at 9 bases. This CDR3 has 14 residues. CDR1 is LGHNA, CDR2 YNFKEQ, per germline. V shed 4 bases, J shed 8 bases, and the junction held 5 bases outside the gene matches. The CDR3 spells CASSRDRVEEKLFF. In DNA form, the CDR3 reads TGTGCCAGCAGCCGGGACAGGGTTGAAGAAAAACTGTTTTTT.

This clonotype occurred many times. This sequence joins TRBV10-3 and TRBJ2-5; 9 positions agree with TRBD2. Trimming cost V 7 bases and J 5 bases; bases outside gene matches: 8. CDR1 and CDR2 from the germline V gene are ENHRY and SYGVKD. The CDR3 contains 14 residues. In DNA, the CDR3 is TGTGCCATCACCTCTAGCGGGGCTGAGGAGACCCAGTACTTC. It encodes CAITSSGAEETQYF.

The chain recombines TRBV12-3 or TRBV12-4 with TRBJ1-3; D gene unclear. The CDR3 length is 13 residues. Trimming shortened V by 2 bases and J by 10 bases, and 12 bases separated the two germline ends. The CDR3 is CASSLKEGSTIYF. The CDR3 DNA sequence: TGTGCCAGCAGTTTAAAGGAAGGGAGTACCATATATTTT.

The chain employs TRBV7-2 and TRBJ2-1, with 9 bases aligning to TRBD2. Germline trimming cut 4 bases from V and 1 base from J; bases unmatched to any gene: 5. Looked up from germline, CDR1 is SGHTA and CDR2 is FQGNSA. The CDR3 spans 16 residues. CDR3 bases: TGTGCCAGCAGCTCGGGTAGCGGGGGATCCTACAATGAGCAGTTCTTC. Residues: CASSSGSGGSYNEQFF.

The chain uses TRBV10-3 and TRBJ2-2, with 9 bases fitting TRBD1. The junction had 15 bases not matched to a gene; V was cut back by 10 bases and J by 0 bases. The CDR3 runs to 18 residues. The V gene's germline CDR1 is ENHRY and CDR2 SYGVKD. CDR3 DNA: TGTGCCACAAACACTCGGACAGGGGCCTTAACGAACACCGGGGAGCTGTTTTTT. Encoded protein: CATNTRTGALTNTGELFF.

For this clonotype: A much larger clone differs by one base, so this may be a read error. The chain has TRBV7-2 and TRBJ1-6; D gene uncertain. The germline V and J ends were trimmed by 1 base and 7 bases, with 11 bases remaining between them. This CDR3 has 15 amino acids. Germline CDR1 is SGHTA and CDR2 is FQGNSA. The CDR3 is CASSLGRQGNSPLHF. The DNA of the CDR3 is TGTGCCAGCAGCTTAGGAAGACAAGGGAATTCACCCCTCCACTTT.

This chain joins TRBV28 and TRBJ1-5; the D gene is possibly TRBD1 (5 bases). V lost 2 bases, J lost 0 bases, and 17 bases lay in between. The germline V gene encodes CDR1 MDHEN and CDR2 SYDVKM. The CDR3 has 18 amino acids. CDR3 protein: CASSLPGTAGYSNQPQHF. The CDR3 DNA reads TGTGCCAGCAGTTTACCAGGGACCGCCGGCTATAGCAATCAGCCCCAGCATTTT.